This T cell receptor (beta chain) was profiled in a study of metastatic and nonmetastatic thyroid tumors. Study in general: Where malignant and benign thyroid patients were concerned, repertoires were compared across blood and tumor or nodule tissue. General study findings and limits: Within blood and tumor, benign nodules reportedly had significantly lower TCR beta diversity than malignant thyroid tumors did.

As for this clone: The antigen remains undetermined.

The CDR3 has 14 amino acids. Germline lookup yields CDR1 MDHEN and CDR2 SYDVKM. The V gene lost 5 bases and the J gene lost 4 bases, with 15 bases spanning the gap. Thyroid surgery had not been preceded by any treatment in any patient. Per the authors' pipeline: Using the CDR3 differences seen across clinicopathological groups, the authors built a distant-metastasis classifier for papillary thyroid cancer, which was meant to discriminate distant-metastatic patients. MiXCR was used by TCRdb to re-call the PCR reads. In this record, the V and J calls reflect TCRdb's handling and not the investigators' own analysis. This sample has roughly 28,000 clones; around a fifth occur once, and the top ten carry around two fifths.

The specimen sequenced was blood. The TCR sequence derives from a female donor with papillary thyroid cancer or a benign thyroid nodule (not recorded which). Some clones in this sample may be carry-over from other donors' samples. The chain is built from TRBV28 and TRBJ2-7, with D perhaps matching TRBD2 (6 bases). CDR3 loop: CASSGWRESYEQYF. The CDR3 DNA sequence: TGTGCCAGCAGTGGATGGAGGGAGTCATACGAGCAGTACTTC.